Listed below are T cell receptor beta chains from one sample, sequenced in a study of technical replicates of blood from a few donors. Repertoires were generated with immunoSEQ multiplex PCR, while TCRdb's copy carries only in-frame clones and drops some. Of about 66,000 clones in the sample, 70% to 90% were seen once. Sample: PBMCs. Receptors were obtained from a human donor in good health. Some clones in this sample may be carry-over from other donors' samples. The CDR3 runs from the conserved cysteine through the conserved F or W.

j_gene | v_gene | CDR3aa
TRBJ2-7 | TRBV6-5 | CASRRLAANSYEQYF
TRBJ1-2 | TRBV6-6 | CASSYSPGHPYGYTF
TRBJ2-7 | TRBV7-8 | CASSLKGHTYEQYF
TRBJ1-1 | TRBV18 | CASSPMTGMNTEAFF
TRBJ2-1 | TRBV5-4 | CASSPAGAHNEQFF
TRBJ1-2 | TRBV18 | CASSGATGGAVYGYTF
TRBJ1-5 | TRBV7-9 | CASSSRQVDQPQHF
TRBJ1-1 | TRBV27 | CASRKGTGGITEAFF
TRBJ2-1 | TRBV7-2 | CASSGLAGGYNEQFF
TRBJ2-5 | TRBV7-7 | CASSPTGRAGETQYF
TRBJ2-3 | TRBV9 | CASSVGQRDTQYF
TRBJ2-3 | TRBV27 | CASRDPGLAGVLDTQYF
TRBJ2-2 | TRBV30 | CAWSVRGALFF
TRBJ2-5 | TRBV4-1 | CASSQVYGLAESQETQYF
TRBJ2-3 | TRBV7-2 | CATRSGLDTQYF
TRBJ1-2 | TRBV4-1 | CASSQPRTGTTGYTF
TRBJ1-2 | TRBV7-2 | CASSLVQGANYGYTF
TRBJ2-3 | TRBV11-2 | CASSLSDTQYF
TRBJ2-3 | TRBV12-5 | CASGLVGGWSPQDTQYF
TRBJ1-6 | TRBV27 | CASTPRGGGNSPLHF
TRBJ1-3 | TRBV5-6 | CASSHNRRKGAGNTIYF
TRBJ1-2 | TRBV5-1 | CASSLGAPTSGYTF
TRBJ2-1 | TRBV27 | CASSQGRKVAGYNEQFF
TRBJ1-1 | TRBV25-1 | CASSGRQGNTEAFF